The entry below gives a single T cell receptor beta chain sequence along with its context. What it binds is not known. Germline V gene sequence: CDR1 KGHSH, CDR2 LQKENI. The CDR3 has 13 amino acids. The V end was cut by 3 bases, the J end by 7 bases, with 13 bases between. Caucasian, healthy and from Russia, the donors were aged between roughly 6 and 95. Each of the donors had roughly 10 milliliters of peripheral blood drawn into EDTA-treated Vacutainer tubes. This sample is drawn from a study of blood T cells in healthy people across ages. Overall study findings and caveats: Naive T cell percentage and TCR beta diversity correlated strongly. As age increased, TCR beta diversity per million T cells fell in a roughly linear fashion.

Alongside a J-beta primer mix, a sample-barcoded 5' primer served in a second PCR lasting roughly 7 to 11 cycles. In TCRdb, the 5' RACE reads were re-called with MiXCR into one record per CDR3 protein. Altogether some 900,000 distinct CDR3 sequences are present, 29% being singletons, with the ten largest covering 17%. The chain recombines TRBV18 with TRBJ2-7; D is uncertain. Sequenced sample: blood. The sequence was obtained from a woman aged 80 or older in good health. The CDR3 DNA sequence: TGTGCCAGCTCACCGTCCGAAGGGCTTGAGCAGTACTTC. The encoded protein is CASSPSEGLEQYF.